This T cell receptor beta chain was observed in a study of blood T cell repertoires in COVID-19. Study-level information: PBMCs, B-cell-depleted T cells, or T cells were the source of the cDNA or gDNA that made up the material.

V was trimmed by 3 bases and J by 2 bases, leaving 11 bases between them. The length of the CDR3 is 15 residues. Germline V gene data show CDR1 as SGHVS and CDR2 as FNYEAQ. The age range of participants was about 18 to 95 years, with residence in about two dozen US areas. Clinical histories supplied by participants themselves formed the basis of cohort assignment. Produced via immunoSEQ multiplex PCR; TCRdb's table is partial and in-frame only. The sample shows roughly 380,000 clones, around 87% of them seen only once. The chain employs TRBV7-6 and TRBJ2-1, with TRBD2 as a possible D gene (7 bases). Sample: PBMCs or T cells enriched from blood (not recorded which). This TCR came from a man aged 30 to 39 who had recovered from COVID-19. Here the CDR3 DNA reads TGTGCCAGCAGCTTGAGGCGGGGGCCCTACAATGAGCAGTTCTTC. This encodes CASSLRRGPYNEQFF.